This TCR beta chain emerged from a study of blood T cell repertoires in COVID-19. Across the whole study: Samples taken during acute and convalescent COVID-19 were collected in the United States, Italy and Spain. Sample material is recorded as cDNA or gDNA derived from T cells, B-cell-depleted T cells, or PBMCs.

CDR3 length: 16 amino acids. Losses at the gene ends were 4 bases for V and 1 base for J; bases not matched to a gene: 9. Per the germline V gene, CDR1 is MGHRA and CDR2 is YSYEKL. Study processing details: Amplification of reference gene primers provided the estimated nucleated cell counts. Method: immunoSEQ multiplex PCR; TCRdb's copy keeps in-frame clones and lacks some. For V, J and clone size, that table is used; D and trimming come from the DNA. The sample carries about 670,000 clones, 85% to 90% recorded once. This clonotype originated in a woman aged 18-35 years with acute or convalescent COVID-19. The chain couples TRBV4-1 to TRBJ1-1; 7 bases match TRBD1. The sample taken for sequencing was peripheral blood. CDR3 sequence reads: CASSPSEGAQNTEAFF. CDR3 in DNA: TGCGCCAGCAGCCCCTCCGAGGGGGCGCAGAACACTGAAGCTTTCTTT.